These 8 T cell receptor beta chains were sequenced from one sample in a study of response to subunit inactivated influenza vaccine. In TCRdb, the RT-PCR reads were re-called with MiXCR into one record per CDR3 protein. Counted here are around 520,000 distinct CDR3 sequences, about an eighth occurring once; the ten biggest clones make up about 10%. The specimen was PBMCs from blood, collected on the day of vaccination. Receptors were obtained from a man aged 45-65 years who received an inactivated influenza vaccine.

Written as DNA, the CDR3 is TGTGCCAGCAGACCCGGGACTAGCGGCCCCTACGAGCAGTACTTC. Encoded protein: CASRPGTSGPYEQYF. V gene TRBV6-1 combines with J gene TRBJ2-7; 11 nucleotides line up with TRBD2. Losses at the gene ends were 6 bases for V and 2 bases for J; bases not matched to a gene: 6. The CDR3 has 15 amino acids. The germline CDR1 and CDR2 sequences are MNHNS and SASEGT.

This clonotype was counted a few times. The chain has TRBV12-3 or TRBV12-4 and TRBJ2-7, with 12 bases matching TRBD2. The trim removed 6 bases at V and 7 bases at J, leaving 7 bases unmatched. The CDR3 runs to 14 residues. Here the CDR3 reads CASSGRTSGNEQYF. The CDR3 DNA sequence: TGTGCCAGCAGCGGCAGGACTAGCGGGAATGAGCAGTACTTC.

This clonotype was seen many times. The chain is built from TRBV20-1 and TRBJ2-6, with TRBD1 matching 8 bases. V was clipped by 5 bases and J by 2 bases; unmatched bases: 2. Germline loops: CDR1 DFQATT, CDR2 SNEGSKA (reference sequence). This CDR3 region has 14 residues. In DNA, the CDR3 is TGCAGTGCTCGACAGGGGCCTGGGGCCAACGTCCTGACTTTC. Amino acid sequence: CSARQGPGANVLTF.

The CDR3 sequence is CASSQRQRPNEKLFF. The CDR3 DNA reads as TGTGCCAGCAGTCAGAGGCAGCGCCCTAATGAAAAACTGTTTTTT. The rearrangement uses TRBV7-8 and TRBJ1-4; the D is unclear. Germline-derived CDR1 and CDR2 are SGHVS and FQNEAQ. V was clipped by 6 bases and J by 3 bases, with 14 bases between them. This CDR3 spans 15 amino acids.

With regard to this clonotype: Germline and junction disagree at one end, which may indicate a read error. The genes are TRBV6-2 or TRBV6-3 and TRBJ2-2; D ambiguous. CDR1 MNHEY and CDR2 SVGEGT come from the germline V gene. The CDR3 has 13 residues. CDR3 sequence reads: CASSLSNPGELFF. CDR3 DNA: TGTGCCAGCAGTTTATCGAACCCCGGGGAGCTGTTTTTT.

At least ten counts were recorded for this clonotype. DNA for the CDR3: TGCAGCGTTGAAGATCTGGCCGGCTACTCTGGAAACACCATATATTTT. This sequence encodes CSVEDLAGYSGNTIYF. The rearrangement uses TRBV29-1 and TRBJ1-3; no clear D gene. Per germline, CDR1 SQVTM and CDR2 ANQGSEA. Between the trimmed V and J ends, which lost 0 bases and 0 bases, there was a span of 12 bases. CDR3 length: 16 amino acids.

The chain links TRBV25-1 to TRBJ2-7, with D possibly being TRBD2 (5 bases). The CDR3 contains 13 residues. Germline V lookup: CDR1 MGHDK, CDR2 SYGVNS. Trimming took 1 base from V and 7 from J, leaving 11 bases between them. The CDR3 protein is CASSESGRGEQYF. CDR3 DNA: TGTGCCAGCAGTGAATCAGGACGAGGGGAGCAGTACTTC.

This chain links TRBV15 with TRBJ2-7; D is ambiguous. Trimming removed 0 bases from V and 2 bases from J, with 11 bases in between. The CDR3 contains 15 residues. CDR1 is LNHNV and CDR2 is YYDKDF in the germline V gene (reference sequence). CDR3 protein: CATSRDTDGAYEQYF. CDR3 nucleotide sequence: TGTGCCACCAGCAGAGATACCGACGGTGCCTACGAGCAGTACTTC.